The 2 T cell receptor beta chains reported below all come from one sample, sequenced in a study of blood T cells in healthy people across ages. For the second PCR, which ran for 7 to 11 cycles, a sample-barcoded 5' primer and a J-beta primer mix were used. TCRdb itself ran the 5' RACE reads through MiXCR, one entry per CDR3 protein. Counted here are fewer than 1 million distinct CDR3 sequences, approximately 44% occurring once; the ten biggest clones make up about 19%. The sample consisted of blood. These receptors were collected from a man between 60 and 75 years old in good health.

The chain joins TRBV27 to TRBJ1-5; 10 bases are shared with TRBD1. J gave up 0 bases and V 7 bases, and 12 bases lay outside the gene matches. The CDR3 contains 18 residues. Germline CDR1 is MNHEY and CDR2 is SMNVEV (reference sequence). This CDR3 reads CASKVEGQGRNSNQPQHF. The CDR3 bases are TGTGCCAGCAAAGTTGAGGGACAGGGGAGGAATAGCAATCAGCCCCAGCATTTT.

The sample holds a few counts of this clonotype. The CDR3 sequence is CASSVSAAETQYF. The DNA for the CDR3 is TGTGCCAGCAGCGTTTCAGCCGCCGAGACCCAGTACTTC. V is TRBV9 and J is TRBJ2-5; D is unclear. Trimming stripped 2 bases from V and 5 bases from J, with 10 bases between. Germline lookup yields CDR1 SGDLS and CDR2 YYNGEE. The CDR3 spans 13 residues.